This entry describes one TCR beta chain. This clonotype was recorded many times. The target of this receptor is not known. No much larger clone is present one base from it, and per-base qualities are unavailable. The sample's time point label, decoded: newly diagnosed GD, antithyroid drugs for less than 3 months. For both TCR sequencing and RNA sequencing, RNA was extracted from PBMCs in TRIzol. The diagnosis of Graves' disease followed American Thyroid Association guidelines. Patients for the study were recruited at an endocrinology department in Xi'an, China. Each patient gave about 9.1 milliliters of peripheral blood, collected in an EDTA anticoagulant tube. Ficoll Paque Plus density gradient separation was used to isolate PBMCs, and no further T cell sorting was done. An Agilent 2100 Bioanalyzer and agarose gel were used to check RNA quality, and a NanoDrop 2000 was used to measure RNA concentration.

The sample is drawn from a study of regulatory T cells in long-lasting Graves disease (TCRdb year 2021). As for the study more broadly: Antithyroid drugs had been taken for less than 3 months by newly diagnosed Graves' disease patients. A total of some 33 samples were covered by TCR sequencing, comprising some 13 persistent and around 20 newly diagnosed Graves' disease patients. The study took place in China and was registered as a clinical trial. Patients with persistent Graves' disease were compared with patients with newly diagnosed Graves' disease using TCR sequencing and RNA sequencing of peripheral blood.

Libraries were built with multiplex PCR. Sequencing was carried out with an Illumina HiSeq 4000. TCR beta libraries were built with iRepertoire HTBI primers and Arm-PCR amplification of CDR3 regions. Gel purification was performed on PCR products prior to sequencing. The original pipeline was this. Gene usage analysis of CDR3 amino acid clonotypes used the 62 TRBV and more than 13 TRBJ segments found across samples. Filtered high-quality paired reads were merged into contigs using COPE and FqMerger. BLAST was used to align contigs to IMGT TRBV, TRBD and TRBJ reference genes, with CDR3 defined following IMGT. Any clonotype with a frequency above 0.1% was counted as a highly expanded clone. Shannon entropy served as the measure of repertoire diversity, while the Gini coefficient captured V-J evenness. Public clonotypes were defined as clonotypes shared by more than one individual. In-frame beta chains were kept once TCRdb had trimmed the public reads at Q25 with fastp and called clones with MiXCR. Rows matching on CDR3 protein sequence are summarized as one entry with the most common DNA and genes. None of the V and J calls come from the authors' own analysis; TCRdb made them. A total of fewer than 350,000 distinct CDR3 sequences appear in this sample, 15% to 20% of them only once. Of the sample, more than 35% is held by the ten largest clones.

Trimming takes 5 bases from V and 0 bases from J, and the germline ends sit 11 bases apart. The CDR3 measures 14 amino acids from cysteine to phenylalanine. The entry retains the CDR3 DNA only, 42 bases that are in frame from base 1. From a lookup of the germline V gene, CDR1 and CDR2 are SQVTM and ANQGSEA. Beyond this particular receptor, the publication reports: Sequencing and analysis were limited to the TCR beta chain. Compared with newly diagnosed patients, patients with persistent Graves' disease had lower TCR Shannon entropy and fewer highly expanded clones, which suggests clonal expansion. Persistent patients shared more public clonotypes among themselves (around 2,700) than newly diagnosed patients did (roughly 910). The authors noted that the small sample size was a limitation that may lower accuracy. Because the primary lesion, thyroid tissue, could not be accessed, the study looked at peripheral blood alone. TRBV28, TRBJ1-2 and TRBJ2-5 were preferentially used in persistent disease, while TRBV20-1 and TRBJ2-1 were favored in newly diagnosed disease.

The rearrangement joined TRBV29-1 to TRBJ2-1; the D region possibly corresponds to TRBD1 (5 bases align). This receptor was taken from a female donor with Graves disease. This specimen was peripheral blood mononuclear cells (PBMCs), taken at new diagnosis, from a patient treated with antithyroid drugs. The CDR3 corresponds to CSVLGRTSYNEQFF. The bases read TGCAGCGTTTTGGGGCGGACCTCCTACAATGAGCAGTTCTTC.